This T cell receptor (beta chain) was captured by sequencing in a study of T cells in localized non-small cell lung cancer. CDR3 size: 15 residues. Germline assignment: CDR1 LGHNA and CDR2 YSLEER. V was clipped by 0 bases and J by 4 bases; unmatched bases: 3. Sequencing used immunoSEQ multiplex PCR; TCRdb keeps in-frame clones, though not all of them. This sample yields some 22,000 clones, of which 65% to 85% are seen a single time; about 2.2% belongs to the top ten. Overall study results and limits: Clonality of T cells reached its maximum in uninvolved adjacent lung, surpassing tumor. Among blood samples, higher T cell density accompanied longer overall survival.

This clone has only one observation. The antigen remains unidentified. The specimen was peripheral blood, collected before any cancer treatment. The receptor was isolated from a man between 40 and 70 years old with stage I lung adenocarcinoma. This chain links TRBV4-3 with TRBJ2-7; TRBD2 aligns across 10 bases. CDR3 coding DNA: TGCGCCAGCAGCCAAGAACCAGCGGGAGGGTACGAGCAGTACTTC. It yields the protein CASSQEPAGGYEQYF.